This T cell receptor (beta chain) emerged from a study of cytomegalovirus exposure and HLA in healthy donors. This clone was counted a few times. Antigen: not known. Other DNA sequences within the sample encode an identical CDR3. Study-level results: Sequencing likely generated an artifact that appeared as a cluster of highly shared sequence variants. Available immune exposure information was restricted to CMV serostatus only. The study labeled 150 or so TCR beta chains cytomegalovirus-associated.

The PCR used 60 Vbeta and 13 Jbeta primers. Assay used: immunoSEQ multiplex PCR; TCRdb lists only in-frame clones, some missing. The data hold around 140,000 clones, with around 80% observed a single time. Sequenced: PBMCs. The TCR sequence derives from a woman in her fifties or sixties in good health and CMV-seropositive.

The CDR3 nucleotides are TGTGCCAGTAGTATTCAGGGCGATCAGCCCCAGCATTTT. Protein product: CASSIQGDQPQHF. The rearrangement uses TRBV19 and TRBJ1-5, with TRBD1 as a possible D gene (5 bases). Trimming left V 3 bases short and J 5 bases short, with 8 bases between. CDR3 length equals 13 residues. Germline V gives CDR1 LNHDA, CDR2 SQIVND (reference sequence).